Following are 23 T cell receptor beta chains from one sample sequenced in a study of blood T cells in healthy people across ages (dated by TCRdb to the mid-2010s). To prepare the library, 5' RACE was applied. Instrument used: Illumina HiSeq 2500. The second PCR ran for about 7 to 11 cycles and used a J-beta primer mix along with a sample-barcoded 5' primer. TCRdb reprocessed the public reads (quality trimming at Q25 with fastp, clone calling with MiXCR) and kept in-frame beta chains. Every distinct CDR3 protein forms one entry, paired with its most common genes and DNA. A total of approximately 600,000 distinct CDR3 sequences appear in this sample, around 54% of them only once. Over 30% of the sample rests with the top ten. Sequenced input: blood. All receptors derive from a man aged 55 to 69 in good health.

To note about this clonotype: At one end the junction does not follow the germline gene, possibly because of a read error. V is TRBV5-1 and J is TRBJ1-2; the D gene is possibly TRBD1 (5 bases). This CDR3 has 16 amino acids. Germline V gene sequence: CDR1 SGHRS, CDR2 YFSETQ. CDR3 sequence: CASKDVKGRANSGYTF. Written as DNA, the CDR3 is TGCGCCAGCAAGGATGTTAAGGGCAGGGCGAACTCTGGCTACACCTTC.

The chain uses TRBV4-1 and TRBJ2-3; D remains ambiguous. Trimming stripped 5 bases from V and 8 bases from J, with 11 bases between. CDR3 size: 12 residues. The germline gives CDR1 MGHRA, CDR2 YSYEKL. DNA for the CDR3: TGCGCCAGCAGCTATCAGCCCGGTACGCAGTATTTT. It yields the protein CASSYQPGTQYF.

The chain links TRBV7-9 to TRBJ2-7; perhaps TRBD2 as D (5 bases). The V gene lost 8 bases and the J gene lost 6 bases, with 20 bases spanning the gap. Germline assignment: CDR1 SEHNR and CDR2 FQNEAQ (reference sequence). This CDR3 is built from 14 residues. CDR3 sequence: CASAPRERRGEQYF. In nucleotides, the CDR3 is TGTGCCAGCGCACCCCGGGAAAGACGGGGCGAGCAGTACTTC.

This chain joins TRBV14 and TRBJ2-3; D remains unclear. Germline V gene lookup returns CDR1 SGHDN and CDR2 FVKESK. This CDR3 has 15 amino acids. Trimming stripped 0 bases from V and 4 bases from J, with 11 bases between. The CDR3 region has the DNA TGTGCCAGCAGCCAAGATCGATGGGAATCAGATACGCAGTATTTT. It codes for CASSQDRWESDTQYF.

On this clonotype itself: One junction end disagrees with the germline gene, perhaps due to a read error. CDR3 amino acids: CVSSQAGNEQYF. CDR3 nucleotide sequence: TGTGTCAGCAGCCAAGCGGGTAACGAGCAGTACTTC. The gene calls are TRBV3-1 and TRBJ2-7; possible D gene TRBD2, 6 bases. CDR1 is LGHDT and CDR2 is YNNKEL in the germline V gene (reference sequence). The CDR3 is 12 residues long.

The V call is TRBV10-3, the J call TRBJ2-7; D not certain. Trimming removed 0 bases from V and 7 bases from J, with 7 bases in between. This CDR3 is built from 12 residues. From germline, CDR1 is ENHRY and CDR2 SYGVKD. The CDR3 DNA reads TGTGCCATCAGTGAGTCGATCGGGGAGCAGTACTTC. Protein sequence: CAISESIGEQYF.

V and J are TRBV28 and TRBJ1-4, with TRBD1 as a possible D gene (5 bases). This CDR3 spans 15 amino acids. V dropped 7 bases and J dropped 6 bases, with 18 bases sitting between them. The V gene's germline CDR1 is MDHEN and CDR2 SYDVKM. The CDR3 sequence is CASKTPGQGDEKLFF. Written as DNA, the CDR3 is TGTGCCAGCAAGACCCCCGGGCAGGGAGATGAAAAACTGTTTTTT. Full variable domain (rest looked up from reference TRBV28 and TRBJ1-4): DVKVTQSSRYLVKRTGEKVFLECVQDMDHENMFWYRQDPGLGLRLIYFSYDVKMKEKGDIPEGYSVSREKKERFSLILESASTNQTSMYLCASKTPGQGDEKLFFGSGTQLSVL.

The chain has TRBV29-1 and TRBJ2-4, with a possible D match to TRBD2 (6 bases). The DNA end lines up better with TRBJ2-7; the J call may be wrong. Per the germline V gene, CDR1 is SQVTM and CDR2 is ANQGSEA. The CDR3 is 10 residues long. The CDR3 DNA follows: TGCAGCGGTTGGAGGGTCGAGCAGTACTTC. This translates into CSGWRVEQYF.

The chain has TRBV7-6 and TRBJ2-1, with D perhaps matching TRBD2 (7 bases). Trimming shortened V by 5 bases and J by 9 bases, and 14 bases separated the two germline ends. CDR1 is SGHVS, CDR2 FNYEAQ, per germline. There are 13 residues in the CDR3. CDR3 in amino acids: CASSPYAGAEQFF. The CDR3 DNA reads as TGTGCCAGCAGCCCCTATGCGGGGGCTGAGCAGTTCTTC.

The V and J genes are TRBV7-9 and TRBJ2-3; D gene unclear. The CDR3 has 15 amino acids. Trimming cost V 5 bases and J 2 bases, with 14 bases left between them. Germline V gives CDR1 SEHNR, CDR2 FQNEAQ (reference sequence). As DNA, the CDR3 is TGTGCCAGCAGCCCCATTGACAAATTCACAGATACGCAGTATTTT. Amino acids: CASSPIDKFTDTQYF.

This clonotype was seen more than once but under ten times. The chain is built from TRBV20-1 and TRBJ2-5, with 15 bases matching TRBD2. There are 15 residues in the CDR3. V was pared by 6 bases and J by 4 bases, with 6 bases of the junction left unmatched. Germline V gives CDR1 DFQATT, CDR2 SNEGSKA (reference sequence). This CDR3 is CSARTSGGAAETQYF. DNA of the CDR3: TGCAGTGCCCGGACTAGCGGGGGGGCCGCAGAGACCCAGTACTTC.

J is TRBJ2-4 and V is TRBV15, with D possibly matching TRBD1 (6 bases). Looked up from germline, CDR1 is LNHNV and CDR2 is YYDKDF (reference sequence). V was trimmed by 1 base and J by 8 bases, leaving 15 bases between them. The CDR3 runs 15 residues. The CDR3, as DNA: TGTGCCACCAGCAGAGCCTCAGACAGGCCTGACATTCAGTACTTC. Its protein is CATSRASDRPDIQYF.

The chain uses TRBV5-1 and TRBJ1-2, with no clear D. The CDR3 runs to 13 residues. Deletions cut 4 bases from V and 4 bases from J, with 11 bases between. Germline V gene sequence: CDR1 SGHRS, CDR2 YFSETQ. The CDR3 DNA is TGCGCCAGCAGCCCCGGAGACCTCTATGGCTACACCTTC. This gives the protein CASSPGDLYGYTF. The full variable domain, its missing parts supplied by reference TRBV5-1 and TRBJ1-2, is KAGVTQTPRYLIKTRGQQVTLSCSPISGHRSVSWYQQTPGQGLQFLFEYFSETQRNKGNFPGRFSGRQFSNSRSEMNVSTLELGDSALYLCASSPGDLYGYTFGSGTRLTVV.

The genes are TRBV6-5 and TRBJ1-1; no clear D gene. The germline V gene has CDR1 MNHEY and CDR2 SVGAGI. V dropped 0 bases and J dropped 4 bases, with 12 bases sitting between them. This CDR3 is built from 15 residues. The CDR3 DNA reads TGTGCCAGCAGTTACTCGAAAAGGGTTGGCACTGAAGCTTTCTTT. Translating gives CASSYSKRVGTEAFF.

This chain links TRBV12-3 or TRBV12-4 with TRBJ2-4, with TRBD1 identical over 9 bases. This CDR3 region has 14 residues. The V segment lost 5 bases and the J segment 6 bases; nucleotides outside the gene matches: 5. The CDR3 protein is CASSPGQGRNIQYF. CDR3 DNA: TGTGCCAGCAGTCCGGGACAGGGAAGAAACATTCAGTACTTC.

The chain uses TRBV5-1 and TRBJ2-7, with D possibly TRBD1 on 6 matching bases. Germline CDR1 and CDR2: SGHRS and YFSETQ. Trimming pared 4 bases from V and 5 bases from J, leaving 19 bases between. This CDR3 has 15 residues. In DNA form, the CDR3 reads TGCGCCAGCAGCCCTTTGACAGGAGCCCCCCACGAGCAGTACTTC. It yields the protein CASSPLTGAPHEQYF.

This clonotype showed up just once. The V call is TRBV6-2 or TRBV6-3, the J call TRBJ2-7; D is undetermined. Germline-derived CDR1 and CDR2 are MNHEY and SVGEGT. This CDR3 has 14 residues. The V end was cut by 0 bases, the J end by 7 bases, with 13 bases between. The CDR3 DNA is TGTGCCAGCAGTTACTCGCCCCCGCTTGGAGAGCAGTACTTC. This translates into CASSYSPPLGEQYF.

The V gene is TRBV12-3 or TRBV12-4, the J gene TRBJ2-5; D not certain. Trimming shortened V by 6 bases and J by 2 bases, and 13 bases separated the two germline ends. CDR3 length: 14 residues. CDR3 sequence (DNA): TGTGCCAGCAGCCAAACCCGAACTCAAGAGACCCAGTACTTC. It encodes CASSQTRTQETQYF.

This sequence joins TRBV6-5 and TRBJ1-2, with a tentative D call TRBD1 (6 bases). Per the germline V gene, CDR1 is MNHEY and CDR2 is SVGAGI. The CDR3 spans 14 residues. V lost 7 bases, J lost 3 bases, and 15 bases lay in between. The CDR3 sequence is CASTPLGADYGYTF. The CDR3 nucleotides read TGTGCCAGCACCCCCTTGGGGGCGGACTATGGCTACACCTTC.

The chain links TRBV4-2 to TRBJ2-3, with 10 bases aligning to TRBD2. The CDR3 is 17 residues long. Trimming removed 1 base from V and 7 bases from J; junction bases left unmatched: 11. Per germline, CDR1 LGHNA and CDR2 YNFKEQ. The CDR3 here is CASSQVQGTSVGYTQYF. In nucleotides, the CDR3 is TGTGCCAGCAGCCAAGTTCAAGGGACTAGCGTAGGGTATACGCAGTATTTT.

This clonotype was detected only once. The chain recombines TRBV12-3 or TRBV12-4 with TRBJ2-5, with 8 bases identical to TRBD2. This CDR3 region has 14 residues. V shed 6 bases, J shed 5 bases, and the junction held 8 bases outside the gene matches. The chain's CDR3 is CASSPGTRHETQYF. DNA for the CDR3: TGTGCCAGCAGCCCCGGGACTAGACATGAGACCCAGTACTTC.

This chain uses TRBV18 with TRBJ2-1, with D tentatively TRBD2 (5 bases). Trimming cost V 3 bases and J 9 bases, with 15 bases left between them. The CDR3 is made up of 14 amino acids. Per the germline V gene, CDR1 is KGHSH and CDR2 is LQKENI. DNA of the CDR3: TGTGCCAGCTCACCCCCAAGTCGGGGAAGTGAGCAGTTCTTC. It codes for CASSPPSRGSEQFF.

The chain is built from TRBV5-1 and TRBJ2-7; the match to TRBD1 covers 8 bases. Germline CDR1 and CDR2: SGHRS and YFSETQ. Trimming cost V 4 bases and J 0 bases; bases outside gene matches: 6. There are 15 residues in the CDR3. The CDR3 coding sequence is TGCGCCAGCAGCACTGGGGGGACAGGCTCCTACGAGCAGTACTTC. Its protein product is CASSTGGTGSYEQYF.